This T cell receptor beta chain comes out of a study of OX40 agonist ivuxolimab in advanced cancers. Study-wide background: The diagnoses of dose-escalation patients were hepatocellular carcinoma, melanoma, renal cell or head and neck cancer. Cohort: 80% to 85% men, mean age around 61, aged about 20 to 90.

Sequencing was performed with immunoSEQ multiplex PCR; in TCRdb, only in-frame clones are kept and a portion is missing. The sample carries 45,000 or so clones, roughly 86% recorded once. Regarding the study as a whole: Clonal expansion from baseline to week 6 occurred in both CD4+ and CD8+ T cells.

The V and J ends lost 2 bases and 1 base respectively, with 15 bases between them. The CDR3 is made up of 16 amino acids. Germline V gives CDR1 SGHKS, CDR2 YYEKEE (reference sequence). With respect to this clone: Its antigen remains unknown.

Blood was sampled at baseline, cycle 4 day 1, and cycle 7 day 1. This receptor was identified in an adult with an advanced solid tumor such as melanoma, head and neck, liver or kidney cancer. This specimen consisted of CD4+ or CD8+ T cells sorted from blood, obtained in a trial of the OX40 agonist ivuxolimab. The V call is TRBV5-5, the J call TRBJ1-2, with a possible D match to TRBD1 (6 bases). CDR3 protein: CASSFGGRYLNYGYTF. CDR3 in DNA: TGTGCCAGCAGCTTTGGGGGGCGCTATCTTAACTATGGCTACACCTTC.